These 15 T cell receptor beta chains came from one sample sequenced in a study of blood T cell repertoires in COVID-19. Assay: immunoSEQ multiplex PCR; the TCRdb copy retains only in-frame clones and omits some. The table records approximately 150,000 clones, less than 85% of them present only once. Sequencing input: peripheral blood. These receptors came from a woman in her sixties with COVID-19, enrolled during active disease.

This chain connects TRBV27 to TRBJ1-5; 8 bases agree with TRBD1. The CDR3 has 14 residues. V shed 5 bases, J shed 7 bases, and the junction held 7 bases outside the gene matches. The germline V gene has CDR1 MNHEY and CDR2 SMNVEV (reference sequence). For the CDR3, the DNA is TGTGCCAGCAGTACAGGGGGATGGGGACAGCCCCAGCATTTT. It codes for CASSTGGWGQPQHF.

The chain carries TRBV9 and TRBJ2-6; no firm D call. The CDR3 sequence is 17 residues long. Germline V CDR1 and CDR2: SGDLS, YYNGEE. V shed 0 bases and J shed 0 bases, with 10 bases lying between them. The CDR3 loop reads CASSVDVSYSGANVLTF. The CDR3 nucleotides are TGTGCCAGCAGCGTAGATGTATCCTACTCTGGGGCCAACGTCCTGACTTTC.

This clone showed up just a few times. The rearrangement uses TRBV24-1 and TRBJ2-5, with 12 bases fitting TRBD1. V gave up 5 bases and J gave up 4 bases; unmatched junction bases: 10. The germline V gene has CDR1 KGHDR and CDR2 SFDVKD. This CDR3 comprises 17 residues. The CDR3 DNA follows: TGTGCCACCAGTGCTGGACGGGACAGGGGGCGGACAGAGACCCAGTACTTC. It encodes CATSAGRDRGRTETQYF.

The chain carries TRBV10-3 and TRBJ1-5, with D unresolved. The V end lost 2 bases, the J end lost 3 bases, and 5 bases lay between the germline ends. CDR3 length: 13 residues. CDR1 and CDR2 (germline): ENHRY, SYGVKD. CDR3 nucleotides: TGTGCCATCAGTGAGGACTACAATCAGCCCCAGCATTTT. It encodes CAISEDYNQPQHF.

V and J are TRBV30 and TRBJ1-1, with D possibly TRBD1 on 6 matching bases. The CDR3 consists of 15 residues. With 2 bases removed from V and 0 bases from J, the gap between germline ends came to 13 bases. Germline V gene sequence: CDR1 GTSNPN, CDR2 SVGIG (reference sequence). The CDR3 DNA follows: TGTGCCTGGAGTAAGGCCGGACAGTTGAACACTGAAGCTTTCTTT. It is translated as CAWSKAGQLNTEAFF. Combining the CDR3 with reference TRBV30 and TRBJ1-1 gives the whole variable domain SQTIHQWPATLVQPVGSPLSLECTVEGTSNPNLYWYRQAAGRGLQLLFYSVGIGQISSEVPQNLSASRPQDRQFILSSKKLLLSDSGFYLCAWSKAGQLNTEAFFGQGTRLTVV.

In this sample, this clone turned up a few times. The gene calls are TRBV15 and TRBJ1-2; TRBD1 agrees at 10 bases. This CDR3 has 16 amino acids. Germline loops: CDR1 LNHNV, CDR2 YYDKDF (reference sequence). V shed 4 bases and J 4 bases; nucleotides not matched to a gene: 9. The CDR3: CATSKRGTGVSYGYTF. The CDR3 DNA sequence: TGTGCCACCAGCAAAAGAGGGACAGGGGTTAGCTATGGCTACACCTTC.

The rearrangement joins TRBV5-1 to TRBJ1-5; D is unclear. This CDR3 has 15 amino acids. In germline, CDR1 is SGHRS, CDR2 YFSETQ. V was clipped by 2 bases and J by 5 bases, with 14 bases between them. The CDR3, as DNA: TGCGCCAGCAGCTTTAGAGGCGAGGGTGATCAGCCCCAGCATTTT. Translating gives CASSFRGEGDQPQHF.

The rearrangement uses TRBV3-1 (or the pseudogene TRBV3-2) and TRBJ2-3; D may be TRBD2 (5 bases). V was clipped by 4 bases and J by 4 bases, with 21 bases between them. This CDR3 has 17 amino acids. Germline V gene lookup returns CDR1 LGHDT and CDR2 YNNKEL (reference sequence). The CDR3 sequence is CASSPTIGGQVPDTQYF. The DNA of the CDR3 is TGTGCCAGCAGCCCCACAATAGGCGGGCAAGTCCCAGATACGCAGTATTTT.

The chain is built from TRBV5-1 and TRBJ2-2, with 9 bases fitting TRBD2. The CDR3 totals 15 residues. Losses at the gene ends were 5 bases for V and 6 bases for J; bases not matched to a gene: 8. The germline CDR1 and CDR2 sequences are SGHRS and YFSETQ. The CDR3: CASRPGLAGAGELFF. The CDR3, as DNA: TGCGCCAGCAGACCGGGACTAGCAGGGGCCGGGGAGCTGTTTTTT. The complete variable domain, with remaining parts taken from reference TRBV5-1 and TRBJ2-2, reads KAGVTQTPRYLIKTRGQQVTLSCSPISGHRSVSWYQQTPGQGLQFLFEYFSETQRNKGNFPGRFSGRQFSNSRSEMNVSTLELGDSALYLCASRPGLAGAGELFFGEGSRLTVL.

The CDR3 DNA reads TGTGCCAGCAGCCAATTGCCGGGACTAGCGCCCGGGGAGCTGTTTTTT. Protein product: CASSQLPGLAPGELFF. The chain is built from TRBV3-1 (or the pseudogene TRBV3-2) and TRBJ2-2; 10 bases agree with TRBD2. With 2 bases clipped from V and 6 bases from J, the junction kept 6 bases outside the gene matches. This CDR3 comprises 16 residues. The germline CDR1 and CDR2 sequences are LGHDT and YNNKEL (reference sequence).

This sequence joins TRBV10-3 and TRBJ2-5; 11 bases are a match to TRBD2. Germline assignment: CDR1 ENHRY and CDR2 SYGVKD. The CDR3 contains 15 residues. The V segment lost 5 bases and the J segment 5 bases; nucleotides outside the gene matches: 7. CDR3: CAISKLAGASETQYF. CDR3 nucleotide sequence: TGTGCCATCAGTAAACTAGCGGGAGCTAGTGAGACCCAGTACTTC.

CDR3 protein: CASSWRASGTGGGEQYF. The CDR3 DNA reads as TGTGCCAGCAGCTGGCGGGCCTCCGGGACGGGGGGTGGAGAGCAGTACTTC. This chain joins TRBV7-2 and TRBJ2-7; 7 positions agree with TRBD2. CDR1 is SGHTA, CDR2 FQGNSA, per germline. The CDR3 consists of 17 residues. The V and J ends lost 4 bases and 7 bases, in that order; junction bases with no gene match: 19.

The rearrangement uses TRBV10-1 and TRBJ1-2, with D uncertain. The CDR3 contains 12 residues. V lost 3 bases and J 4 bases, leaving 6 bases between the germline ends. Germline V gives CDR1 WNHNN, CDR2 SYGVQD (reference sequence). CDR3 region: CASSDSFYGYTF. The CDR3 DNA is TGCGCCAGCAGTGACAGTTTCTATGGCTACACCTTC.

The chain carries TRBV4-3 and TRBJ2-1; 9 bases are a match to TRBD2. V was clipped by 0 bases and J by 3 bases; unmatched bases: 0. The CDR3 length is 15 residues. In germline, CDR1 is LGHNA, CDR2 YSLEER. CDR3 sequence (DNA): TGCGCCAGCAGCCAAGAACTAGCGGGCTACAATGAGCAGTTCTTC. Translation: CASSQELAGYNEQFF.

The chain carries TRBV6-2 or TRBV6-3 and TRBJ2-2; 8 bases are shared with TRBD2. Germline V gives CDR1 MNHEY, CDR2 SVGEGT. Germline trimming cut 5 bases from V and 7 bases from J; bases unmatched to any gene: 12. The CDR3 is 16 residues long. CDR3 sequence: CASSPGLAGRYGELFF. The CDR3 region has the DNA TGTGCCAGCAGTCCCGGCCTAGCGGGTCGTTACGGGGAGCTGTTTTTT.